This T cell receptor beta chain is from a study of shared clonotypes between healthy human individuals. Profiled with immunoSEQ multiplex PCR; TCRdb holds only in-frame clones, not every one. The sample lists about 520,000 clones; over 75% were seen once. Trimming at V came to 7 bases and at J to 5 bases, leaving 4 bases not matched to a gene. The V gene's germline CDR1 is MNHNS and CDR2 SASEGT. This CDR3 is built from 12 residues. The clonotype comes from a woman between 35 and 50 years old in good health. Some clones in this sample may be carry-over from other donors' samples. Sequences were obtained from PBMCs. This chain connects TRBV6-1 to TRBJ2-5; 7 bases match TRBD1. The CDR3 here is CASTGRGETQYF. The CDR3, as DNA: TGTGCCAGCACGGGCAGGGGGGAGACCCAGTACTTC.